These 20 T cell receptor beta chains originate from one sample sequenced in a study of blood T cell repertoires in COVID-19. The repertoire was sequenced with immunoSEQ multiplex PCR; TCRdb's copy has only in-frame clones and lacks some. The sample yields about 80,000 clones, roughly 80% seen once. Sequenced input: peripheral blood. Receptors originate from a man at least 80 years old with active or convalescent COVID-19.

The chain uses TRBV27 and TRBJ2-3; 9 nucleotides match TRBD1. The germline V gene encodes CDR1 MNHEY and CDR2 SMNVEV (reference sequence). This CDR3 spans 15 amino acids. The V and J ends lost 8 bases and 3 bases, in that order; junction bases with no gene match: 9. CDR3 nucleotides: TGTGCCAGCTGGAAGCCGGGACAGGGAACAGATACGCAGTATTTT. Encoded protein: CASWKPGQGTDTQYF.

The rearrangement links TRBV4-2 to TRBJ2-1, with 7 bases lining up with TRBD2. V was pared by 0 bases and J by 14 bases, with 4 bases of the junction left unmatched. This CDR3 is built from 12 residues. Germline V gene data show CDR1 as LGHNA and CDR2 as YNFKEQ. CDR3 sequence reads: CASSQDRAGEFF. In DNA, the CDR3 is TGTGCCAGCAGCCAAGATCGGGCGGGAGAGTTCTTC.

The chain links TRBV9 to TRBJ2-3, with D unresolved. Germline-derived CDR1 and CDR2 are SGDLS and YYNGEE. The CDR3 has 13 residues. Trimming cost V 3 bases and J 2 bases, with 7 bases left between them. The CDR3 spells CASSEQHTDTQYF. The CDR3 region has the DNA TGTGCCAGCAGCGAACAGCACACAGATACGCAGTATTTT.

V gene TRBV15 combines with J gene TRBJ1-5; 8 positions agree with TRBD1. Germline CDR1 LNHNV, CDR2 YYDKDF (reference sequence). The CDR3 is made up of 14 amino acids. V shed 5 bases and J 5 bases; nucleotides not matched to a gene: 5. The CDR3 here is CATSRGQDHQPQHF. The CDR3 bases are TGTGCCACCAGCCGGGGACAGGACCATCAGCCCCAGCATTTT.

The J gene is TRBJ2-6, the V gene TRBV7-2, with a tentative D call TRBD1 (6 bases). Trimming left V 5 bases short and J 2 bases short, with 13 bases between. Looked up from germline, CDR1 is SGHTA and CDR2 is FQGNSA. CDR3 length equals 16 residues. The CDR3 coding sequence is TGTGCCAGCAGCACAGACAGGTTCGCTGGGGCCAACGTCCTGACTTTC. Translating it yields CASSTDRFAGANVLTF.

This CDR3 is CASSLPGGATNEKLFF. The CDR3, as DNA: TGCGCCAGCAGCTTGCCAGGGGGCGCAACTAATGAAAAACTGTTTTTT. This rearrangement joins TRBV5-1 to TRBJ1-4; 8 bases map to TRBD1. J lost 0 bases, V lost 1 base, and 2 bases had no gene match. Germline loops: CDR1 SGHRS, CDR2 YFSETQ. The CDR3 covers 16 residues.

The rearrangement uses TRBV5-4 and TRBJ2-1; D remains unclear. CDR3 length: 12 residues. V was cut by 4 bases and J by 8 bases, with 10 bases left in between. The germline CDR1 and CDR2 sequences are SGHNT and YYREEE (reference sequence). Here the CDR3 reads CASSRGLDEQFF. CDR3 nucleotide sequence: TGTGCCAGCAGCCGTGGCCTGGATGAGCAGTTCTTC.

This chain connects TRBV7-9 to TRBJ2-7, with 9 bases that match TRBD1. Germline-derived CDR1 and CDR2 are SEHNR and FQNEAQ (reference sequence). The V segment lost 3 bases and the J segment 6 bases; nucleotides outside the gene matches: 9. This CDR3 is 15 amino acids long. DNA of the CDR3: TGTGCCAGCAGCTTTTCCGGGACAGGGTTTGCCGAGCAGTACGTC. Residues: CASSFSGTGFAEQYV.

CDR3 nucleotide sequence: TGCAGCGCGGCCGGGACAGGGAGCAATGAGCAGTTCTTC. The encoded protein is CSAAGTGSNEQFF. The chain uses TRBV29-1 and TRBJ2-1; 9 nucleotides align to TRBD1. CDR3 size: 13 residues. Germline CDR1 SQVTM, CDR2 ANQGSEA. Trimming at V came to 7 bases and at J to 6 bases, leaving 7 bases not matched to a gene.

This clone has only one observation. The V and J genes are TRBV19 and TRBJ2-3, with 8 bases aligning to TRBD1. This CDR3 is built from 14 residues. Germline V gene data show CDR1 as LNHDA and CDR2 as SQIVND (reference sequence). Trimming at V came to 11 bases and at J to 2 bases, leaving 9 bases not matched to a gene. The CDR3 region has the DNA TGTGCCGTCACCGGGACAGGATACACAGATACGCAGTATTTT. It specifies CAVTGTGYTDTQYF. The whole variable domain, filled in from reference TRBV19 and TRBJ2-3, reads DGGITQSPKYLFRKEGQNVTLSCEQNLNHDAMYWYRQDPGQGLRLIYYSQIVNDFQKGDIAEGYSVSREKKESFPLTVTSAQKNPTAFYLCAVTGTGYTDTQYFGPGTRLTVL.

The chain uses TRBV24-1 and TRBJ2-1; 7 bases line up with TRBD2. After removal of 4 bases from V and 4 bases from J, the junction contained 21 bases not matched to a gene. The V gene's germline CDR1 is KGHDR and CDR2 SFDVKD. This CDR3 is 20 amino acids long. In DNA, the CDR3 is TGTGCCACCAGTGACCCCAGTGCGATAGCGGGCCTAGGGTCTTACAATGAGCAGTTCTTC. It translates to CATSDPSAIAGLGSYNEQFF.

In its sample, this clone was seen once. CDR3 sequence (DNA): TGTGCCAGCAACAGGATCGGGACTGAAGCTTTCTTT. This translates into CASNRIGTEAFF. The V and J genes are TRBV2 and TRBJ1-1, with D perhaps TRBD1 (5 bases). Trimming took off 7 bases at V and 5 bases at J, with 11 bases between the two ends. There are 12 residues in the CDR3. The germline V gene has CDR1 SNHLY and CDR2 FYNNEI.

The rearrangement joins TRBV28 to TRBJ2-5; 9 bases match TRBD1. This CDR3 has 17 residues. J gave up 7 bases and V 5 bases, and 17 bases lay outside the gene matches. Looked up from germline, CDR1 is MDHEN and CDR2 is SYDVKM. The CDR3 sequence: CASSDIRDRDYRRTQYF. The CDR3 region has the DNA TGTGCCAGCAGTGACATCCGGGACAGGGATTACCGTAGGACCCAGTACTTC.

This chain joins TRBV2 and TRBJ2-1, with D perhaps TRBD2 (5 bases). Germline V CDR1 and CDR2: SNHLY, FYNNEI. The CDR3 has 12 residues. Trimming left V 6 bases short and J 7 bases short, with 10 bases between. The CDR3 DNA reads TGTGCCAGCAGGTCCCGGGGAAATGAGCAGTTCTTC. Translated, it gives CASRSRGNEQFF.

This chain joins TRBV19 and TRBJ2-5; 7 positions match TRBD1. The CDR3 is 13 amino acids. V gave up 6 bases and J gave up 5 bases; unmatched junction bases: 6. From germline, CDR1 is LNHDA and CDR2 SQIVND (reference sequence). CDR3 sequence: CASSAQGRETQYF. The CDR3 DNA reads TGTGCCAGTAGCGCACAGGGGCGGGAGACCCAGTACTTC.

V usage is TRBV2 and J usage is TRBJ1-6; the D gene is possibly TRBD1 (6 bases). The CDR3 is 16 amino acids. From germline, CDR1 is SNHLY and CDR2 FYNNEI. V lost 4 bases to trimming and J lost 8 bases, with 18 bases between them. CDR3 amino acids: CASSALRTVSYSPLHF. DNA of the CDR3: TGTGCCAGCAGTGCCTTGAGGACAGTTTCATATTCACCCCTCCACTTT.

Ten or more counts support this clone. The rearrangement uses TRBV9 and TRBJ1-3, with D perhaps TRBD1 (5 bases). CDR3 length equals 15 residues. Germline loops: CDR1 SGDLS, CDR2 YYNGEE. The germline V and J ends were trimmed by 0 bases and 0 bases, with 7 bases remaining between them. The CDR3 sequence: CASSVGDSSGNTIYF. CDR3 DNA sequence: TGTGCCAGCAGCGTAGGCGACAGCTCTGGAAACACCATATATTTT.

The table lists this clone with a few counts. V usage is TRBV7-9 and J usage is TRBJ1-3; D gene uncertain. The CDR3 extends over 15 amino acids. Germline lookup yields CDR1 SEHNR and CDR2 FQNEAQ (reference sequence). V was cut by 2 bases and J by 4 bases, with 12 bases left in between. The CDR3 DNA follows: TGTGCCAGCAGCTTAATCACCGCGCTCGGAAACACCATATATTTT. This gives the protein CASSLITALGNTIYF.

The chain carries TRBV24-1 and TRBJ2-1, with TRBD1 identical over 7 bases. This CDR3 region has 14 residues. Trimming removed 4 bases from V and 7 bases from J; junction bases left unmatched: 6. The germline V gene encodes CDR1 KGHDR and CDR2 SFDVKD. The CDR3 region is CATSDLTGWNEQFF. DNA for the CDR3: TGTGCCACCAGTGACCTGACAGGGTGGAATGAGCAGTTCTTC.

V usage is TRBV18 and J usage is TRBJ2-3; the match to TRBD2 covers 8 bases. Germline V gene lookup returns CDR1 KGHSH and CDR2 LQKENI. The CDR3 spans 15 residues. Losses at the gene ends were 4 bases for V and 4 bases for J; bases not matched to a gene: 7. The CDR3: CASSQSRGGPDTQYF. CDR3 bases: TGTGCCAGCTCACAGTCTCGGGGGGGCCCAGATACGCAGTATTTT.